Listed here are 10 T cell receptor beta chains from one sample, sequenced in a study of shared clonotypes between healthy human individuals. Produced via immunoSEQ multiplex PCR; TCRdb's table is partial and in-frame only. This sample has approximately 1.4 million clones, with about 98% found just once. Specimen: naive CD4+ T cells sorted from blood. Regarding subset: CD45RA+ positively selected. The receptors were gathered from a man aged 25-40 years in good health.

The CDR3 DNA sequence: TGTGCCAGCACCCAGCGGGGAGATACGCAGTATTTT. The encoded protein is CASTQRGDTQYF. The rearrangement joins TRBV28 to TRBJ2-3; the match to TRBD2 covers 7 bases. This CDR3 is 12 amino acids long. J gave up 5 bases and V 7 bases, and 3 bases lay outside the gene matches. Germline values: CDR1 MDHEN, CDR2 SYDVKM.

This clone was seen a single time. This chain links TRBV7-2 with TRBJ2-3; either TRBD1 or TRBD2 may fit D (5 bases each). The germline V gene encodes CDR1 SGHTA and CDR2 FQGNSA. The CDR3 totals 14 residues. The V end lost 2 bases, the J end lost 4 bases, and 10 bases lay between the germline ends. The CDR3 spells CASSLQSGPDTQYF. The CDR3 DNA follows: TGTGCCAGCAGCTTACAGTCGGGGCCAGATACGCAGTATTTT.

The chain recombines TRBV11-2 with TRBJ2-1; D is uncertain. The CDR3 runs 13 residues. Trimming removed 1 base from V and 6 bases from J, with 7 bases in between. Germline V gene lookup returns CDR1 SGHAT and CDR2 FQNNGV. The CDR3 here is CASSLVATNEQFF. Written as DNA, the CDR3 is TGTGCCAGCAGCTTAGTCGCGACCAATGAGCAGTTCTTC.

DNA of the CDR3: TGTGCCAGCAGTTTATCATCTATGAACACTGAAGCTTTCTTT. The encoded protein is CASSLSSMNTEAFF. This chain uses TRBV27 with TRBJ1-1; no clear D gene. The CDR3 covers 14 residues. Germline CDR1 and CDR2: MNHEY and SMNVEV (reference sequence). Trimming pared 0 bases from V and 0 bases from J, leaving 5 bases between.

In DNA, the CDR3 is TGTGCCAGCAGGGTACAGGGTAGGGACGAGCAGTACTTC. This translates into CASRVQGRDEQYF. The chain has TRBV28 and TRBJ2-7, with D possibly being TRBD1 (6 bases). The CDR3 consists of 13 residues. Germline V gene data show CDR1 as MDHEN and CDR2 as SYDVKM. Trimming left V 6 bases short and J 5 bases short, with 14 bases between.

V usage is TRBV18 and J usage is TRBJ2-7; TRBD2 is a possible D gene (5 bases). Trimming shortened V by 5 bases and J by 3 bases, and 17 bases separated the two germline ends. The CDR3 is 15 amino acids. Germline CDR1 KGHSH, CDR2 LQKENI. CDR3 bases: TGTGCCAGCTCAGCGTTCGACCTCGGGGACTACGAGCAGTACTTC. It translates to CASSAFDLGDYEQYF.

The genes are TRBV29-1 and TRBJ2-5, with a weak D call TRBD1 (6 bases). Trimming left V 3 bases short and J 2 bases short, with 13 bases between. The CDR3 is 14 residues long. CDR1 and CDR2 from the germline V gene are SQVTM and ANQGSEA. The CDR3 region is CSVDGGQGQETQYF. In nucleotides, the CDR3 is TGCAGCGTTGATGGCGGGCAGGGGCAAGAGACCCAGTACTTC.

J is TRBJ2-7 and V is TRBV6-1, with unresolved D. The V end was cut by 6 bases, the J end by 1 base, with 13 bases between. This CDR3 has 14 amino acids. From germline, CDR1 is MNHNS and CDR2 SASEGT. The CDR3 DNA reads TGTGCCAGCAGGGCTAGTCCCTTTTCCTACGAGCAGTACTTC. Translation: CASRASPFSYEQYF.

The chain couples TRBV5-1 to TRBJ2-3, with 8 positions matching TRBD1. The CDR3 runs 15 residues. Looked up from germline, CDR1 is SGHRS and CDR2 is YFSETQ. Unmatched junction bases numbered 3, after V lost 3 bases and J lost 0 bases. CDR3 amino acids: CASSSDRASTDTQYF. The DNA of the CDR3 is TGCGCCAGCAGCTCGGACAGGGCCAGCACAGATACGCAGTATTTT.

The gene calls are TRBV18 and TRBJ1-3; D gene uncertain. V lost 6 bases to trimming and J lost 0 bases, with 12 bases between them. Germline values: CDR1 KGHSH, CDR2 LQKENI. The CDR3 loop spans 15 amino acids. The CDR3 nucleotides are TGTGCCAGCTCCCCAAGCGTACTCTCTGGAAACACCATATATTTT. It is translated as CASSPSVLSGNTIYF.